In its sample, the clone carrying this T cell receptor (beta chain) was seen a few times. The antigen is undetermined. The PCR ran on 60 Vbeta and 13 Jbeta primers. TCRdb's copy holds only in-frame clones and misses some; the assay was immunoSEQ multiplex PCR. This repertoire shows 150,000 to 200,000 clones, roughly 74% found once; its top ten account for roughly 8%. These data come from a study of cytomegalovirus exposure and HLA in healthy donors. Findings and caveats of the study: Later, an analysis showed that TCR beta chains associated with HLA were more clonally expanded than others that were equally common. Sequencing likely produced, as an artifact, a cluster of highly shared sequence variants. TCR beta sequences numbering around 15,000 were associated with HLA alleles at 0.05 false discovery rate in a later analysis. CMV serostatus was the only recorded immune exposure for donors.

V dropped 8 bases and J dropped 4; count of bases not matched to a gene: 16. The germline gives CDR1 MDHEN, CDR2 SYDVKM. This CDR3 is 16 amino acids long. This TCR was sampled from a woman aged 40-49 years in good health and CMV-seropositive. Sequencing was done on a sample of PBMCs. The chain links TRBV28 to TRBJ1-1, with TRBD1 matching over 7 bases. DNA for the CDR3: TGTGCCAGCTCCTCCCTCGGGGGACCAGGGGGCACTGAAGCTTTCTTT. This translates into CASSSLGGPGGTEAFF.